These T cell receptor beta chains were read from a single sample in a study of blood T cell repertoires in COVID-19. The method was immunoSEQ multiplex PCR; TCRdb's version includes in-frame clones alone and lacks a portion of them. This table has around 75,000 clones, approximately 80% appearing once. Sequenced input: peripheral blood. The source is a man aged 50-60 years with COVID-19, enrolled during active disease. Each CDR3 is given with its conserved first and last residue. The D gene is left open where the match is weak. The listing skips clone size in some rows; elsewhere it reads once, few, many or a size class.

CDR3	DNA	D	V	J	size
CASSFGETEAFF	TGTGCCAGCAGCTTCGGGGAAACTGAAGCTTTCTTT	.	TRBV11-2	TRBJ1-1	.
CASSLAGGAFGNTIYF	TGCGCCAGCAGCTTGGCTGGGGGCGCGTTCGGAAACACCATATATTTT	.	TRBV5-1	TRBJ1-3	.
CASSDTQGFDNQPQHF	TGTGCCAGCAGTGATACACAGGGATTCGACAATCAGCCCCAGCATTTT	.	TRBV6-2/TRBV6-3	TRBJ1-5	.
CASSPAGTSKAGELFF	TGTGCCAGCAGCCCGGCCGGGACTAGTAAAGCCGGGGAGCTGTTTTTT	TRBD2	TRBV7-8	TRBJ2-2	few
CASSSRLADYGYTF	TGTGCCAGCAGCTCCCGTCTAGCAGACTATGGCTACACCTTC	.	TRBV14	TRBJ1-2	.
CASSLELANEQYF	TGCGCCAGCAGCTTGGAACTAGCCAACGAGCAGTACTTC	.	TRBV5-1	TRBJ2-7	once
CASSFDIQETQYF	TGTGCCAGCAGCTTTGACATTCAAGAGACCCAGTACTTC	.	TRBV7-9	TRBJ2-5	.
CASSSGQASYEQYF	TGCGCCAGCAGCTCTGGACAGGCCAGCTACGAGCAGTACTTC	TRBD1	TRBV5-1	TRBJ2-7	.
CASSPQDRGEYGYTF	TGTGCCAGCTCACCTCAGGACAGGGGGGAGTATGGCTACACCTTC	TRBD1	TRBV18	TRBJ1-2	.
CASSISSQHSNQPQHF	TGTGCCAGTAGTATTTCTTCACAGCATAGCAATCAGCCCCAGCATTTT	.	TRBV19	TRBJ1-5	.
CARSRGGGETYEQYF	TGTGCCCGCAGCCGGGGCGGGGGGGAGACCTACGAGCAGTACTTC	TRBD2	TRBV5-5	TRBJ2-7	.
CASSLDTVKNIQYF	TGTGCCAGCAGCTTGGACACGGTAAAAAACATTCAGTACTTC	.	TRBV6-5	TRBJ2-4	.
CASSPGRGQETQYF	TGCGCCAGCAGCCCCGGGAGGGGGCAAGAGACCCAGTACTTC	TRBD2	TRBV5-1	TRBJ2-5	.
CSAEQGASYTQYF	TGCAGCGCCGAACAGGGGGCTAGTTATACGCAGTATTTT	TRBD1	TRBV29-1	TRBJ2-3	.
CASLGSGGKTQYF	TGTGCTTCACTTGGTAGCGGGGGAAAGACCCAGTACTTC	TRBD2	TRBV12-3/TRBV12-4	TRBJ2-5	.
CASSLGAGNSYEQYF	TGTGCCAGCAGCTTAGGGGCAGGGAATTCCTACGAGCAGTACTTC	.	TRBV7-2	TRBJ2-7	.
CASSQDQSGSLGYTF	TGTGCCAGCAGCCAAGATCAATCAGGGTCCCTAGGCTACACCTTC	.	TRBV3-1/TRBV3-2	TRBJ1-2	.
CSVGQGGGELFF	TGCAGCGTTGGACAGGGTGGCGGGGAGCTGTTTTTT	TRBD1	TRBV29-1	TRBJ2-2	.
CASSLSGGLNTEAFF	TGTGCCAGCAGCTTAAGTGGAGGGTTGAACACTGAAGCTTTCTTT	.	TRBV11-2	TRBJ1-1	.
CASRAGLTEETQYF	TGTGCCAGCAGGGCAGGTTTGACAGAAGAGACCCAGTACTTC	.	TRBV9	TRBJ2-5	.
CASSVLARPDTQYF	TGTGCCAGCAGTGTTCTAGCACGTCCAGATACGCAGTATTTT	.	TRBV2	TRBJ2-3	.
CASSVGASSYEQYF	TGTGCCAGCAGCGTAGGGGCGAGCTCCTACGAGCAGTACTTC	.	TRBV9	TRBJ2-7	.
CASSNNQETQYF	TGTGCCAGCAGCAACAACCAAGAGACCCAGTACTTC	.	TRBV11-2	TRBJ2-5	.
CASSLVQYEQYF	TGTGCCAGCAGCTTAGTCCAGTACGAGCAGTACTTC	.	TRBV7-2	TRBJ2-7	.
CASSLGQGAPQETQYF	TGTGCCAGCAGCTTAGGACAGGGGGCGCCCCAAGAGACCCAGTACTTC	TRBD1	TRBV7-2	TRBJ2-5	.
CASSQGPGGHYGYTF	TGCGCCAGCAGCCAAGGTCCAGGAGGACACTATGGCTACACCTTC	.	TRBV4-1	TRBJ1-2	.
CASSYGHRVDEKLFF	TGTGCCAGCAGTTACGGACACCGGGTCGATGAAAAACTGTTTTTT	.	TRBV6-6	TRBJ1-4	.
CASSFHRRGLYF	TGTGCCAGCAGCTTTCACCGCCGGGGTTTATATTTT	.	TRBV7-9	TRBJ1-3	.
CASSGGQGATEAFF	TGTGCCAGCAGCGGGGGACAGGGGGCGACTGAAGCTTTCTTT	TRBD1	TRBV2	TRBJ1-1	.
CASSLDRGPTGELFF	TGTGCCAGCAGCCTGGACAGGGGGCCGACCGGGGAGCTGTTTTTT	TRBD1	TRBV5-4	TRBJ2-2	few
CASSFGTDTQYF	TGTGCCAGCAGTTTCGGCACAGATACGCAGTATTTT	.	TRBV12-3/TRBV12-4	TRBJ2-3	once
CASRTGNEQFF	TGCGCCAGCCGTACAGGGAATGAGCAGTTCTTC	.	TRBV5-1	TRBJ2-1	.
CASSFGDRGNEQFF	TGTGCCAGCAGCTTCGGGGACAGAGGGAATGAGCAGTTCTTC	TRBD1	TRBV7-3	TRBJ2-1	.
CASSPRTGDYEQYF	TGTGCCAGCAGTCCGCGGACGGGGGACTACGAGCAGTACTTC	.	TRBV6-6	TRBJ2-7	.
CASTLSDGKYEQYF	TGTGCCAGCACCCTTTCGGACGGGAAATACGAGCAGTACTTC	.	TRBV3-1/TRBV3-2	TRBJ2-7	.
CASSSKFQGAYGYTF	TGTGCCAGCAGCTCAAAATTTCAGGGCGCCTATGGCTACACCTTC	.	TRBV5-8	TRBJ1-2	few
CASSFGTGDTEAFF	TGTGCCAGCAGCTTCGGGACAGGGGACACTGAAGCTTTCTTT	TRBD1	TRBV5-6	TRBJ1-1	.
CASSSDRVRAFF	TGTGCCAGCAGTTCAGACAGGGTTCGGGCTTTCTTT	TRBD1	TRBV27	TRBJ1-1	.